This entry lists 26 T cell receptor beta chains sequenced from one sample in a study of patients and donors after allogeneic stem cell transplantation. A single record per CDR3 protein comes from TCRdb applying MiXCR to the RT-PCR reads. The sample consists of over 200,000 distinct CDR3 sequences, less than 50% of them appearing once. Sequencing was done on a sample of blood, either unsorted or a sorted T cell fraction (not recorded which). These receptors were collected from a human donor who was either an allogeneic HSCT recipient or a stem cell or donor lymphocyte infusion donor (not recorded which). It is not recorded whose cells these are; they may come from a transplant donor.

In DNA, the CDR3 is TGTGCCAGCAGCTTAGGGCAGGAGGGTGAGCAGTTCTTC. It specifies CASSLGQEGEQFF. The gene calls are TRBV7-3 and TRBJ2-1; D may be TRBD2 (6 bases). Looked up from germline, CDR1 is SGHTA and CDR2 is FQGTGA. The CDR3 has 13 amino acids. The V end was cut by 2 bases, the J end by 9 bases, with 11 bases between.

This clonotype was counted a few times. J is TRBJ1-6 and V is TRBV20-1; no definite D call. From germline, CDR1 is DFQATT and CDR2 SNEGSKA (reference sequence). The CDR3 consists of 14 residues. V was cut by 0 bases and J by 5 bases, with 8 bases left in between. CDR3 sequence: CSARDASNNSPLHF. The CDR3 DNA reads TGCAGTGCTAGAGATGCCAGTAATAATTCACCCCTCCACTTT.

The J gene is TRBJ1-5, the V gene TRBV12-3 or TRBV12-4; D is unresolved. The CDR3 runs 13 residues. Trimming pared 2 bases from V and 5 bases from J, leaving 7 bases between. The CDR3 DNA is TGTGCCAGCAGTTTAACGGCAGATCAGCCCCAGCATTTT. Translating it yields CASSLTADQPQHF.

In its sample, this clonotype was seen a few times. The chain couples TRBV5-1 to TRBJ2-2; the D gene is possibly TRBD1 (6 bases). The CDR3 has 13 amino acids. Germline lookup yields CDR1 SGHRS and CDR2 YFSETQ. Trimming shortened V by 4 bases and J by 5 bases, and 9 bases separated the two germline ends. The CDR3 DNA reads TGCGCCAGCAGCCGCAGGGGTACCGGGGAGCTGTTTTTT. Translating it yields CASSRRGTGELFF.

The chain employs TRBV15 and TRBJ2-1; D is undetermined. The V gene's germline CDR1 is LNHNV and CDR2 YYDKDF (reference sequence). The CDR3 is 16 amino acids. Deletions cut 1 base from V and 0 bases from J, with 10 bases between. CDR3 sequence reads: CATSRAPPSSYNEQFF. CDR3 nucleotide sequence: TGTGCCACCAGCAGAGCCCCTCCGAGCTCCTACAATGAGCAGTTCTTC.

V and J are TRBV9 and TRBJ1-3, with TRBD1 as a possible D gene (5 bases). The CDR3 consists of 16 residues. Germline V lookup: CDR1 SGDLS, CDR2 YYNGEE. Trimming removed 6 bases from V and 2 bases from J, with 18 bases in between. CDR3 protein: CASTRGKGETGNTIYF. Written as DNA, the CDR3 is TGTGCCAGCACGCGGGGAAAAGGGGAAACTGGAAACACCATATATTTT.

In its sample, this clonotype was seen many times. The V call is TRBV12-3 or TRBV12-4, the J call TRBJ1-5; D is uncertain. The CDR3 totals 12 residues. Trimming took 3 bases from V and 0 from J, leaving 0 bases between them. This CDR3 is CASSFSNQPQHF. DNA for the CDR3: TGTGCCAGCAGTTTTAGCAATCAGCCCCAGCATTTT.

V gene TRBV5-1 combines with J gene TRBJ2-2; D not resolved. V gave up 0 bases and J gave up 4 bases, with 16 bases separating them. This CDR3 has 17 residues. Germline CDR1 and CDR2: SGHRS and YFSETQ. The CDR3: CASSLARSAGATGELFF. In DNA form, the CDR3 reads TGCGCCAGCAGCTTGGCCAGGTCGGCAGGCGCCACCGGGGAGCTGTTTTTT.

This clonotype was counted a few times. CDR3 bases: TGCGCCAGCAGCTTGGGGACAGGGATTAGGAACACTGAAGCTTTCTTT. Its protein is CASSLGTGIRNTEAFF. The chain carries TRBV5-1 and TRBJ1-1; TRBD1 aligns across 8 bases. Germline loops: CDR1 SGHRS, CDR2 YFSETQ. CDR3 length equals 16 residues. V was pared by 0 bases and J by 1 base, with 5 bases of the junction left unmatched.

The chain carries TRBV12-3 or TRBV12-4 and TRBJ1-4; D unresolved. The CDR3 is 12 amino acids. Trimming pared 3 bases from V and 7 bases from J, leaving 6 bases between. CDR3 bases: TGTGCCAGCAGTTTGGGCGCTGAAAAACTGTTTTTT. As protein: CASSLGAEKLFF.

The gene calls are TRBV7-9 and TRBJ1-2; D perhaps matches TRBD1 (5 bases). Per germline, CDR1 SEHNR and CDR2 FQNEAQ (reference sequence). CDR3 length: 15 amino acids. V was pared by 5 bases and J by 5 bases, with 18 bases between. The CDR3 sequence: CASSPPPGRGYGYTF. The CDR3 DNA sequence: TGTGCCAGCAGCCCCCCCCCAGGGAGAGGGTATGGCTACACCTTC. Filled out from reference TRBV7-9 and TRBJ1-2, the complete variable domain reads DTGVSQNPRHKITKRGQNVTFRCDPISEHNRLYWYRQTLGQGPEFLTYFQNEAQLEKSRLLSDRFSAERPKGSFSTLEIQRTEQGDSAMYLCASSPPPGRGYGYTFGSGTRLTVV.

This clonotype showed up just a few times. The gene calls are TRBV4-1 and TRBJ1-1; D ambiguous. CDR3 length: 13 residues. CDR1 and CDR2 (germline): MGHRA, YSYEKL. V dropped 3 bases and J dropped 4 bases, with 9 bases sitting between them. This chain's CDR3 is CASSHAWLTEAFF. The CDR3 nucleotides read TGCGCCAGCAGCCACGCCTGGCTCACTGAAGCTTTCTTT.

This clonotype occurred once. In DNA, the CDR3 is TGTGCCAGCAGCTCACAGGGGATCGTTGTTACTGAAGCTTTCTTT. This sequence encodes CASSSQGIVVTEAFF. The chain combines TRBV7-2 with TRBJ1-1; 7 nucleotides line up with TRBD1. Germline CDR1 and CDR2: SGHTA and FQGNSA. The CDR3 has 15 amino acids. The ends lost 4 bases at V and 5 bases at J; junction bases unmatched: 10.

This clonotype was seen a few times. This chain links TRBV4-3 with TRBJ1-1; no firm D call. This CDR3 has 14 amino acids. V gave up 0 bases and J gave up 1 base, with 6 bases separating them. The germline V gene has CDR1 LGHNA and CDR2 YSLEER. CDR3 DNA sequence: TGCGCCAGCAGCCAAGACAGACCGAACACTGAAGCTTTCTTT. It specifies CASSQDRPNTEAFF.

The chain recombines TRBV6-5 with TRBJ2-4; D is unresolved. The CDR3 contains 15 residues. Trimming stripped 2 bases from V and 0 bases from J, with 8 bases between. Germline V gives CDR1 MNHEY, CDR2 SVGAGI. This chain's CDR3 is CASSYEPTAKNIQYF. The CDR3 region has the DNA TGTGCCAGCAGTTACGAGCCAACAGCCAAAAACATTCAGTACTTC.

The sample holds a few counts of this clonotype. V and J are TRBV12-3 or TRBV12-4 and TRBJ2-5; 10 bases line up with TRBD2. V was pared by 2 bases and J by 0 bases, with 6 bases of the junction left unmatched. The CDR3 runs 17 residues. The chain's CDR3 is CASSLWIAGGYQETQYF. The CDR3 DNA reads as TGTGCCAGCAGTTTATGGATAGCGGGGGGCTACCAAGAGACCCAGTACTTC.

This clonotype was observed once. The V and J genes are TRBV4-2 and TRBJ2-4; 11 bases agree with TRBD2. Germline V gene sequence: CDR1 LGHNA, CDR2 YNFKEQ. The CDR3 totals 15 residues. V lost 1 base to trimming and J lost 6 bases; unmatched junction nucleotides: 2. The CDR3 coding sequence is TGTGCCAGCAGCCAAGCAGGACTAGCGGGAAACATTCAGTACTTC. Amino acid sequence: CASSQAGLAGNIQYF.

The rearrangement uses TRBV5-6 and TRBJ2-1; 9 bases agree with TRBD1. The CDR3 sequence is 16 residues long. Germline V lookup: CDR1 SGHDT, CDR2 YYEEEE. Trimming at V came to 0 bases and at J to 3 bases, leaving 4 bases not matched to a gene. The CDR3 protein is CASSLVGTGSYNEQFF. As DNA, the CDR3 is TGTGCCAGCAGCTTGGTGGGGACAGGGAGCTACAATGAGCAGTTCTTC.

The rearrangement links TRBV28 to TRBJ2-7; D remains unclear. This CDR3 is 13 amino acids long. V lost 5 bases to trimming and J lost 2 bases, with 10 bases between them. Germline CDR1 and CDR2: MDHEN and SYDVKM. As DNA, the CDR3 is TGTGCCAGCAGTCACGCGCCGGCCTACGAGCAGTACTTC. This encodes CASSHAPAYEQYF.

This clonotype was observed a few times. This rearrangement joins TRBV28 to TRBJ2-7; no reliable D call. Deletions cut 7 bases from V and 2 bases from J, with 15 bases between. The CDR3 sequence is 14 residues long. Per germline, CDR1 MDHEN and CDR2 SYDVKM. The CDR3 nucleotides are TGTGCCAGCATTTCCGGGTCCATAGCCTACGAGCAGTACTTC. Translated: CASISGSIAYEQYF.

The chain is built from TRBV10-3 and TRBJ2-3, with TRBD1 matching over 9 bases. The CDR3 loop spans 15 amino acids. The V segment lost 5 bases and the J segment 4 bases; nucleotides outside the gene matches: 7. Germline CDR1 is ENHRY and CDR2 is SYGVKD. The chain's CDR3 is CAISLRGQGADTQYF. In DNA form, the CDR3 reads TGTGCCATCAGTCTACGGGGACAGGGCGCAGATACGCAGTATTTT.

This clonotype was seen a handful of times. The CDR3: CATSDFTGRGAFF. In DNA, the CDR3 is TGTGCCACCAGTGATTTCACAGGGCGAGGAGCTTTCTTT. The chain combines TRBV24-1 with TRBJ1-1, with D perhaps TRBD1 (6 bases). Trimming took 1 base from V and 10 from J, leaving 12 bases between them. Germline V gene data show CDR1 as KGHDR and CDR2 as SFDVKD. There are 13 residues in the CDR3.

V is TRBV5-1 and J is TRBJ1-1; tentatively, D is TRBD1 (5 bases). Trimming pared 0 bases from V and 3 bases from J, leaving 18 bases between. This CDR3 is built from 17 residues. The V gene's germline CDR1 is SGHRS and CDR2 YFSETQ. The CDR3 loop is CASSLVVRGGGYTEAFF. CDR3 coding DNA: TGCGCCAGCAGCTTGGTTGTTAGGGGAGGAGGGTACACTGAAGCTTTCTTT.

This chain joins TRBV4-2 and TRBJ1-1, with no clear D. This CDR3 has 15 residues. Per the germline V gene, CDR1 is LGHNA and CDR2 is YNFKEQ. V gave up 5 bases and J gave up 1 base, with 14 bases separating them. CDR3 residues: CASSTRLDSNTEAFF. CDR3 DNA: TGTGCCAGCAGCACCCGGCTGGATTCGAACACTGAAGCTTTCTTT.

The chain is built from TRBV5-1 and TRBJ2-2; D gene unclear. The V gene's germline CDR1 is SGHRS and CDR2 YFSETQ. The CDR3 is 15 amino acids. V was pared by 2 bases and J by 5 bases, with 13 bases between. DNA for the CDR3: TGCGCCAGCAGCTTCAGCCACCAGTGGACCGGGGAGCTGTTTTTT. Its translation is CASSFSHQWTGELFF.

This clonotype was picked up a small number of times. This chain links TRBV5-6 with TRBJ1-1; TRBD1 matches 8 bases. The trim removed 5 bases at V and 8 bases at J, leaving 5 bases unmatched. Germline CDR1 is SGHDT and CDR2 is YYEEEE. The CDR3 spans 12 residues. This CDR3 is CASRSQGAEAFF. CDR3 DNA: TGTGCCAGCAGATCTCAGGGGGCGGAAGCTTTCTTT.